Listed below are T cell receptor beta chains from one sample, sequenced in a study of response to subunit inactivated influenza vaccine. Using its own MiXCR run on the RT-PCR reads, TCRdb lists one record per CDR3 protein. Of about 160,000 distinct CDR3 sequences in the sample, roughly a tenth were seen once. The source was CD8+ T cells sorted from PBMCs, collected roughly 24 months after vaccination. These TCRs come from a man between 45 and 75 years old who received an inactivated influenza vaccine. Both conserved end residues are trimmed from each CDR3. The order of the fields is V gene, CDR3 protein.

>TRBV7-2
ASSLAGVSSLSQETQY
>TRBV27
ASSLRRAYTDTQY
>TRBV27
ASSQGAASNQPQH
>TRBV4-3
ASSQVGLAGEPYEQY
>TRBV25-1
ATQQGLKHEQY
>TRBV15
ATSREFLTGQGDQAF
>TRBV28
ASSRTQPQH
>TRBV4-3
ASSQDRGTSWDEQF
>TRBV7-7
ASSWGRGYEQY
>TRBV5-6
ASSYSRQGDTQY
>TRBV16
ASSSNSGRNYNEQF
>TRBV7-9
ASSLPFGRGADTEAF
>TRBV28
ASSIQGSYEQY
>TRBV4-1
ASSQDPTGWEETQY
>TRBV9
ASSTPAPNSPLH
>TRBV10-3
AISRSGQGALGYT
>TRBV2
ASSESTGKVYEQY
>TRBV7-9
ASSLGSRNQPQH
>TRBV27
ASSYLAGGQF
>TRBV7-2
ASSSVLSTDTQY
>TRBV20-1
SASGGVDKNIQY
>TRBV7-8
ASSLHRGSYNEQF
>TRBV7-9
ASSSRAANTEAF
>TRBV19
ASSIGPVAGDDTGELF
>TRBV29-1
SALGRAETQY
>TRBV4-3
ASSQVQGETEAF
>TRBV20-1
SASLLGLAEQETQY
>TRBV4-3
ASSQDNERAPGNEQF
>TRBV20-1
SARDAGRSYNEQF